A selection of T cell receptor beta chains follows, all from one sample in a study of early T cells in non-severe SARS-CoV-2 infection. From the 5' RACE reads, TCRdb called clonotypes with MiXCR, one entry per CDR3 protein. Here the sample spans around 35,000 distinct CDR3 sequences, approximately 6% being singletons. Sequencing was performed on whole blood. Every receptor here comes from an adult who was a healthcare worker with PCR-confirmed SARS-CoV-2 infection or an uninfected control (not recorded which). CDR3s include the opening cysteine and the closing phenylalanine or tryptophan.

cdr3_length,v_call,j_call,cdr3_aa
14,TRBV12-3/TRBV12-4,TRBJ2-5,CASSSPSAPETQYF
14,TRBV7-9,TRBJ1-1,CASSPGDRVTEAFF
15,TRBV18,TRBJ2-1,CASSPLLSAYNEQFF
13,TRBV20-1,TRBJ2-7,CSTSGDSTSEQYF
14,TRBV29-1,TRBJ2-2,CSVGRGVGGGELFF
12,TRBV7-8,TRBJ2-1,CASSLQGLEQFF
17,TRBV7-3,TRBJ2-7,CASSSRGQGATPYEQYF
15,TRBV28,TRBJ2-3,CASSLILAGTDTQYF
18,TRBV7-8,TRBJ2-5,CASSLARRLAGTQETQYF
15,TRBV6-5,TRBJ1-1,CASTPGGGLGTEAFF
18,TRBV5-1,TRBJ2-6,CASSSGGTTFSGANVLTF
17,TRBV5-4,TRBJ2-2,CVSSLGRLQGAAGELFF
16,TRBV6-1,TRBJ2-7,CASISVFRDSSYEQYF
14,TRBV5-1,TRBJ2-6,CASSPGTGFNVLTF
13,TRBV12-3/TRBV12-4,TRBJ2-4,CASSPRQGDIQYF
16,TRBV30,TRBJ1-6,CAWRPFVGNWNSPLHF
13,TRBV29-1,TRBJ1-2,CSVEVPRNYGYTF
13,TRBV20-1,TRBJ2-5,CSASFVAGETQYF
12,TRBV7-9,TRBJ2-7,CASSLTAYEQYF
13,TRBV20-1,TRBJ2-5,CSARVSGGETQYF
12,TRBV20-1,TRBJ2-3,CSAESLANTQYF
16,TRBV20-1,TRBJ1-5,CSALGTVSRADQPQHF
19,TRBV28,TRBJ2-1,CASSPLRRGKREFNNEQFF
12,TRBV12-3/TRBV12-4,TRBJ1-4,CASSQGTEKLFF
14,TRBV29-1,TRBJ2-3,CSVEEQASTDTQYF
13,TRBV7-3,TRBJ1-6,CASSLDHNSPLHF
15,TRBV18,TRBJ2-3,CASSPVRTGPDTQYF
12,TRBV11-2,TRBJ2-7,CASSRPLYEQYF
13,TRBV10-2,TRBJ2-7,CASLAGGSYEQYF
14,TRBV4-1,TRBJ2-1,CASSRVGQYNEQFF
12,TRBV28,TRBJ1-5,CASSGGNQPQHF
16,TRBV6-5,TRBJ2-2,CASSYSTGVATGELFF
15,TRBV28,TRBJ2-3,CASVAGGFRTDTQYF
15,TRBV7-7,TRBJ2-5,CASSLDSGGFETQYF
16,TRBV6-1,TRBJ2-1,CASSDITSGLYNEQFF
13,TRBV29-1,TRBJ1-5,CSVEGVGNQPQHF
9,TRBV29-1,TRBJ1-1,CSVDTEAFF
14,TRBV7-2,TRBJ1-2,CASSSDRGRNGYTF
14,TRBV3-1,TRBJ2-1,CASSQGLFYNEQFF
16,TRBV25-1,TRBJ2-7,CASSDGGTAYSYEQYF
16,TRBV5-1,TRBJ2-3,CASSFTTQAYTDTQYF
16,TRBV20-1,TRBJ2-7,CSARDRSKTGGNEQYF
14,TRBV19,TRBJ2-4,CASSSTQTGGIQYF
13,TRBV3-1,TRBJ2-1,CASSQDRAGVLFF
13,TRBV20-1,TRBJ2-7,CSASLHGTYEQYF
14,TRBV7-3,TRBJ2-7,CASSPGPLGNEQYF
15,TRBV5-4,TRBJ1-2,CASRRQGDVNYGYTF
16,TRBV18,TRBJ2-7,CASSPNLASGLYEQYF
17,TRBV28,TRBJ2-2,CASSSFRTGPNTGELFF
15,TRBV3-1,TRBJ2-1,CASSHPTGVYNEQFF
16,TRBV5-5,TRBJ2-1,CASSLDLQGRHNEQFF
14,TRBV6-5,TRBJ2-1,CASSYNRRENEQFF
17,TRBV28,TRBJ2-3,CASSLPAGVTSTDTQYF
13,TRBV27,TRBJ2-7,CASSSLPTSEQYF